These T cell receptor beta chains were read from a single sample in a study of cytomegalovirus exposure and HLA in healthy donors. Sequenced by immunoSEQ multiplex PCR; TCRdb stores in-frame clones only, minus some. The sample carries approximately 190,000 clones, roughly four fifths recorded once. The source material was PBMCs. These receptors all come from a woman younger than 30 in good health and CMV-seropositive. The CDR3 runs from the conserved cysteine through the conserved F or W. Each record gives: clone size, J gene, D gene, V gene, CDR3 protein, CDR3 DNA. D genes are given only for firm matches. Not all rows give a size; the values are once, few, many and, for expanded clones, a class.

clone size: NA
J gene: TRBJ1-4
D gene: NA
V gene: TRBV7-9
CDR3 protein: CASASGANEKLFF
CDR3 DNA: TGTGCCAGCGCCTCGGGGGCTAATGAAAAACTGTTTTTT

clone size: NA
J gene: TRBJ1-2
D gene: NA
V gene: TRBV5-1
CDR3 protein: CASSLLQGPHYTF
CDR3 DNA: TGCGCCAGCAGCTTGTTACAGGGTCCTCATTACACCTTC

clone size: NA
J gene: TRBJ1-2
D gene: TRBD1
V gene: TRBV5-1
CDR3 protein: CASSDTGGAYGYTF
CDR3 DNA: TGCGCCAGCAGCGATACAGGGGGCGCCTATGGCTACACCTTC

clone size: NA
J gene: TRBJ2-5
D gene: NA
V gene: TRBV4-3
CDR3 protein: CASSTLNTSTGYQETQYF
CDR3 DNA: TGCGCCAGCAGTACCCTAAATACGTCCACAGGGTACCAAGAGACCCAGTACTTC

clone size: NA
J gene: TRBJ1-1
D gene: TRBD1
V gene: TRBV2
CDR3 protein: CARGGSGDTEAFF
CDR3 DNA: TGTGCCAGAGGGGGCTCGGGGGACACTGAAGCTTTCTTT

clone size: NA
J gene: TRBJ2-5
D gene: TRBD2
V gene: TRBV19
CDR3 protein: CASSIGGTSGRPGPETQYF
CDR3 DNA: TGTGCCAGTAGTATCGGGGGGACTAGCGGGAGGCCCGGACCGGAGACCCAGTACTTC

clone size: NA
J gene: TRBJ1-4
D gene: NA
V gene: TRBV5-4
CDR3 protein: CASSPRGREEEKLFF
CDR3 DNA: TGTGCCAGCAGCCCACGGGGCAGGGAGGAGGAAAAACTGTTTTTT

clone size: NA
J gene: TRBJ2-1
D gene: TRBD2
V gene: TRBV7-2
CDR3 protein: CASSLMGLSNEQFF
CDR3 DNA: TGTGCCAGCAGCTTAATGGGACTAAGCAATGAGCAGTTCTTC

clone size: NA
J gene: TRBJ1-6
D gene: NA
V gene: TRBV19
CDR3 protein: CASSIQGYSPLHF
CDR3 DNA: TGTGCCAGTAGTATACAGGGGTATTCACCCCTCCACTTT

clone size: NA
J gene: TRBJ2-5
D gene: TRBD2
V gene: TRBV7-2
CDR3 protein: CASSLVPLLLAGGQETQYF
CDR3 DNA: TGTGCCAGCAGCTTAGTCCCCCTCCTACTAGCGGGGGGTCAAGAGACCCAGTACTTC

clone size: NA
J gene: TRBJ1-1
D gene: NA
V gene: TRBV29-1
CDR3 protein: CSVEGAGSETEAFF
CDR3 DNA: TGCAGCGTTGAAGGGGCCGGCAGTGAAACTGAAGCTTTCTTT

clone size: NA
J gene: TRBJ1-1
D gene: NA
V gene: TRBV30
CDR3 protein: CAFRTLLEPEAFF
CDR3 DNA: TGTGCCTTTAGGACACTCCTGGAGCCAGAAGCTTTCTTT

clone size: NA
J gene: TRBJ2-4
D gene: NA
V gene: TRBV6-4
CDR3 protein: CASSAYRVRGAKNIQYF
CDR3 DNA: TGTGCCAGCAGTGCTTACAGGGTTCGCGGAGCCAAAAACATTCAGTACTTC

clone size: NA
J gene: TRBJ1-2
D gene: TRBD1
V gene: TRBV28
CDR3 protein: CAIEDREGGYTF
CDR3 DNA: TGTGCCATAGAGGACAGGGAGGGCGGCTACACCTTC

clone size: NA
J gene: TRBJ2-1
D gene: NA
V gene: TRBV2
CDR3 protein: CASTRTSPNNEQFF
CDR3 DNA: TGTGCCAGCACCCGAACTAGCCCGAACAATGAGCAGTTCTTC

clone size: NA
J gene: TRBJ2-3
D gene: TRBD2
V gene: TRBV4-2
CDR3 protein: CASSHTTSGDTDTQYF
CDR3 DNA: TGTGCCAGCAGCCATACGACTAGCGGAGACACAGATACGCAGTATTTT

clone size: NA
J gene: TRBJ1-1
D gene: NA
V gene: TRBV7-9
CDR3 protein: CASSPPVNTEAFF
CDR3 DNA: TGTGCCAGCAGCCCCCCTGTGAACACTGAAGCTTTCTTT

clone size: NA
J gene: TRBJ2-3
D gene: NA
V gene: TRBV11-2
CDR3 protein: CASSRLLRTDTQYF
CDR3 DNA: TGTGCCAGCAGCCGACTTCTTAGGACAGATACGCAGTATTTT

clone size: NA
J gene: TRBJ1-1
D gene: NA
V gene: TRBV27
CDR3 protein: CASSLSPHLYFTEAFF
CDR3 DNA: TGTGCCAGCAGTTTATCACCGCATCTATATTTTACTGAAGCTTTCTTT

clone size: NA
J gene: TRBJ1-1
D gene: NA
V gene: TRBV11-2
CDR3 protein: CASSTYRESEAFF
CDR3 DNA: TGTGCCAGCAGCACCTACAGGGAATCTGAAGCTTTCTTT

clone size: few
J gene: TRBJ2-5
D gene: NA
V gene: TRBV30
CDR3 protein: CAWSVGREVATQYF
CDR3 DNA: TGTGCCTGGAGTGTCGGCAGGGAAGTGGCGACCCAGTACTTC

clone size: NA
J gene: TRBJ1-3
D gene: NA
V gene: TRBV4-1
CDR3 protein: CASSQAIRQADSGNTIYF
CDR3 DNA: TGCGCCAGCAGCCAAGCTATCCGGCAGGCCGACTCTGGAAACACCATATATTTT

clone size: few
J gene: TRBJ1-1
D gene: NA
V gene: TRBV7-2
CDR3 protein: CASSFVGGTEAFF
CDR3 DNA: TGTGCCAGCAGCTTTGTGGGGGGCACTGAAGCTTTCTTT

clone size: NA
J gene: TRBJ1-2
D gene: NA
V gene: TRBV27
CDR3 protein: CASIPRLGSYGYTF
CDR3 DNA: TGTGCCAGCATCCCCAGGCTCGGCAGCTATGGCTACACCTTC

clone size: NA
J gene: TRBJ2-1
D gene: NA
V gene: TRBV2
CDR3 protein: CASSSGMRGSEQFF
CDR3 DNA: TGTGCCAGCAGTTCCGGTATGAGGGGGAGTGAGCAGTTCTTC

clone size: NA
J gene: TRBJ1-2
D gene: NA
V gene: TRBV5-4
CDR3 protein: CASSLPREGYGYTF
CDR3 DNA: TGTGCCAGCAGCTTGCCCAGGGAAGGGTATGGCTACACCTTC

clone size: NA
J gene: TRBJ2-5
D gene: NA
V gene: TRBV5-4
CDR3 protein: CASSFPGNQETQYF
CDR3 DNA: TGTGCCAGCAGCTTCCCCGGGAACCAAGAGACCCAGTACTTC

clone size: NA
J gene: TRBJ1-1
D gene: TRBD1
V gene: TRBV11-3
CDR3 protein: CASSGWTGPRTEAFF
CDR3 DNA: TGTGCCAGCAGCGGATGGACAGGGCCTCGGACTGAAGCTTTCTTT

clone size: few
J gene: TRBJ2-2
D gene: NA
V gene: TRBV11-3
CDR3 protein: CASSLDAGAGTGELFF
CDR3 DNA: TGTGCCAGCAGCTTAGATGCAGGGGCGGGCACCGGGGAGCTGTTTTTT

clone size: few
J gene: TRBJ2-7
D gene: TRBD2
V gene: TRBV6-1
CDR3 protein: CASSAFSGGANEQYF
CDR3 DNA: TGTGCCAGCAGTGCTTTTAGCGGGGGGGCTAACGAGCAGTACTTC

clone size: NA
J gene: TRBJ1-2
D gene: TRBD1
V gene: TRBV2
CDR3 protein: CASSPGRGGQDDYGYTF
CDR3 DNA: TGTGCCAGCAGTCCCGGCCGCGGAGGACAGGACGACTATGGCTACACCTTC

clone size: NA
J gene: TRBJ2-7
D gene: NA
V gene: TRBV4-1
CDR3 protein: CASSQDRQGVYEQYF
CDR3 DNA: TGCGCCAGCAGCCAAGATCGCCAGGGTGTCTACGAGCAGTACTTC

clone size: NA
J gene: TRBJ2-7
D gene: TRBD1
V gene: TRBV7-9
CDR3 protein: CASSLGGRGRQYF
CDR3 DNA: TGTGCCAGCAGCTTAGGGGGCAGGGGGCGGCAGTACTTC

clone size: few
J gene: TRBJ1-6
D gene: NA
V gene: TRBV6-5
CDR3 protein: CASSYSIRASNSPLHF
CDR3 DNA: TGTGCCAGCAGTTACTCGATCAGGGCAAGTAATTCACCCCTCCACTTT

clone size: NA
J gene: TRBJ2-3
D gene: NA
V gene: TRBV11-3
CDR3 protein: CASSDTITDTQYF
CDR3 DNA: TGTGCCAGCAGCGACACAATCACAGATACGCAGTATTTT

clone size: NA
J gene: TRBJ2-5
D gene: NA
V gene: TRBV6-5
CDR3 protein: CASSPSGIQQETQYF
CDR3 DNA: TGTGCCAGCAGTCCATCAGGGATCCAACAAGAGACCCAGTACTTC

clone size: NA
J gene: TRBJ2-3
D gene: TRBD2
V gene: TRBV5-6
CDR3 protein: CASVSSSGGAIDTQYF
CDR3 DNA: TGTGCCAGCGTCAGCAGTAGCGGGGGGGCCATAGATACGCAGTATTTT

clone size: NA
J gene: TRBJ1-2
D gene: NA
V gene: TRBV6-8
CDR3 protein: CASKFRSETLDSEQANYGYTF
CDR3 DNA: TGTGCCAGCAAATTTCGATCCGAAACACTGGACAGCGAACAAGCTAACTATGGCTACACCTTC

clone size: NA
J gene: TRBJ1-2
D gene: NA
V gene: TRBV4-1
CDR3 protein: CASSQDDLQGCTF
CDR3 DNA: TGCGCCAGCAGCCAAGATGACCTTCAGGGGTGCACCTTC

clone size: few
J gene: TRBJ2-6
D gene: TRBD1
V gene: TRBV7-6
CDR3 protein: CASSRTGESGANVLTF
CDR3 DNA: TGTGCCAGCAGCCGGACAGGGGAATCTGGGGCCAACGTCCTGACTTTC

clone size: NA
J gene: TRBJ2-7
D gene: NA
V gene: TRBV5-4
CDR3 protein: CASTPGSTSYEQYF
CDR3 DNA: TGTGCCAGCACCCCCGGGAGCACCTCCTACGAGCAGTACTTC

clone size: NA
J gene: TRBJ1-6
D gene: TRBD1
V gene: TRBV6-1
CDR3 protein: CASSLRQGSSPLHF
CDR3 DNA: TGTGCCAGCAGCCTAAGACAGGGCTCTTCACCCCTCCACTTT

clone size: NA
J gene: TRBJ2-3
D gene: NA
V gene: TRBV6-5
CDR3 protein: CASSYGGAKADTQYF
CDR3 DNA: TGTGCCAGCAGTTACGGGGGGGCCAAGGCAGATACGCAGTATTTT

clone size: NA
J gene: TRBJ2-5
D gene: NA
V gene: TRBV5-4
CDR3 protein: CASSWDGRGSETQYF
CDR3 DNA: TGTGCCAGCAGCTGGGATGGCCGGGGTTCAGAGACCCAGTACTTC

clone size: NA
J gene: TRBJ2-3
D gene: TRBD2
V gene: TRBV27
CDR3 protein: CASSLVAGGPSDTQYF
CDR3 DNA: TGTGCCAGCAGTTTGGTAGCGGGGGGGCCATCAGATACGCAGTATTTT

clone size: NA
J gene: TRBJ2-6
D gene: TRBD1
V gene: TRBV11-2
CDR3 protein: CASSLDVWTGYSGANVLTF
CDR3 DNA: TGTGCCAGCAGCTTAGATGTATGGACAGGGTACTCTGGGGCCAACGTCCTGACTTTC

clone size: NA
J gene: TRBJ2-5
D gene: NA
V gene: TRBV11-2
CDR3 protein: CASSLDLGRGETQYF
CDR3 DNA: TGTGCCAGCAGCTTAGATCTCGGTAGGGGAGAGACCCAGTACTTC

clone size: NA
J gene: TRBJ1-1
D gene: NA
V gene: TRBV6-5
CDR3 protein: CASSPGGTEAFF
CDR3 DNA: TGTGCCAGCAGCCCGGGTGGGACTGAAGCTTTCTTT

clone size: NA
J gene: TRBJ1-1
D gene: NA
V gene: TRBV5-1
CDR3 protein: CASRVAGAPTEAFF
CDR3 DNA: TGCGCCAGCAGGGTGGCAGGGGCGCCTACTGAAGCTTTCTTT

clone size: once
J gene: TRBJ2-1
D gene: NA
V gene: TRBV7-9
CDR3 protein: CASSLTDYNEQFF
CDR3 DNA: TGTGCCAGCAGCTTAACAGACTACAATGAGCAGTTCTTC

clone size: NA
J gene: TRBJ2-5
D gene: NA
V gene: TRBV12-5
CDR3 protein: CASGLGRGAGETQYF
CDR3 DNA: TGTGCTAGTGGTTTGGGTCGGGGGGCTGGGGAGACCCAGTACTTC

clone size: NA
J gene: TRBJ1-3
D gene: NA
V gene: TRBV6-5
CDR3 protein: CASTGGLASGNTIYF
CDR3 DNA: TGTGCCAGCACGGGTGGGTTGGCCTCCGGAAACACCATATATTTT

clone size: NA
J gene: TRBJ2-7
D gene: TRBD2
V gene: TRBV5-6
CDR3 protein: CASSSTLQPGLAGYEQYF
CDR3 DNA: TGTGCCAGCAGCTCCACCCTTCAACCGGGACTAGCGGGCTACGAGCAGTACTTC

clone size: NA
J gene: TRBJ2-3
D gene: NA
V gene: TRBV19
CDR3 protein: CASSGRGHRTDTQYF
CDR3 DNA: TGTGCCAGTAGTGGGCGGGGGCATCGCACAGATACGCAGTATTTT

clone size: NA
J gene: TRBJ2-3
D gene: TRBD1
V gene: TRBV29-1
CDR3 protein: CSVEVGQGADTQYF
CDR3 DNA: TGCAGCGTTGAAGTAGGACAGGGGGCTGATACGCAGTATTTT